These 28 T cell receptor beta chains were all obtained from the same sample, sequenced in a study of beta chain features in type 1 diabetes. Expressed TCRB transcripts were sequenced because the isolated RNA had all been reverse transcribed beforehand. Here immunoSEQ multiplex PCR was the method, and the copy in TCRdb shows in-frame clones only, minus some. The sample contains about 900,000 clones, roughly a sixth of which appear only once. The sample was naive CD4+ T cells from blood. The source of these receptors is a woman between 18 and 30 years old in good health.

This clone was counted only a few times. V gene TRBV6-1 combines with J gene TRBJ2-5; D might be TRBD1 or TRBD2, each matching 5 bases. In germline, CDR1 is MNHNS, CDR2 SASEGT. V gave up 8 bases and J gave up 5 bases, with 6 bases separating them. The CDR3 covers 10 residues. Here the CDR3 DNA reads TGTGCCAGCCGGGACGAGACCCAGTACTTC. Protein: CASRDETQYF.

In this sample, this clone turned up a few times. The rearrangement links TRBV6-1 to TRBJ2-7, with D possibly matching TRBD2 (6 bases). CDR1 is MNHNS, CDR2 SASEGT, per germline. V shed 2 bases and J shed 3 bases, with 20 bases lying between them. The CDR3 runs 17 residues. The CDR3 region is CASSEQGLGLAGYEQYF. The CDR3 coding sequence is TGTGCCAGCAGTGAACAAGGGTTGGGACTTGCCGGCTACGAGCAGTACTTC.

J is TRBJ1-5 and V is TRBV18; no firm D call. V dropped 2 bases and J dropped 0 bases, with 5 bases sitting between them. CDR1 KGHSH and CDR2 LQKENI come from the germline V gene. The CDR3 has 14 amino acids. CDR3 amino acids: CASSPANSNQPQHF. CDR3 bases: TGTGCCAGCTCACCAGCAAATAGCAATCAGCCCCAGCATTTT.

The chain joins TRBV7-8 to TRBJ2-2, with D perhaps TRBD1 (6 bases). The CDR3 extends over 16 amino acids. V was clipped by 4 bases and J by 0 bases, with 12 bases between them. In germline, CDR1 is SGHVS, CDR2 FQNEAQ. Here the CDR3 DNA reads TGTGCCAGCAGCTCATTCGGACAGCCGAACACCGGGGAGCTGTTTTTT. It yields the protein CASSSFGQPNTGELFF. Looking up the rest from reference TRBV7-8 and TRBJ2-2 gives the full variable domain: GAGVSQSPRYKVAKRGQDVALRCDPISGHVSLFWYQQALGQGPEFLTYFQNEAQLDKSGLPSDRFFAERPEGSVSTLKIQRTQQEDSAVYLCASSSFGQPNTGELFFGEGSRLTVL.

The V call is TRBV4-2, the J call TRBJ2-5; 11 positions agree with TRBD2. The CDR3 runs to 16 residues. Per the germline V gene, CDR1 is LGHNA and CDR2 is YNFKEQ. V lost 1 base and J lost 5; bases outside the gene matches: 6. The CDR3 DNA sequence: TGTGCCAGCAGCCAAGGTAGCGGGAGGGCCTCGGAGACCCAGTACTTC. Translated: CASSQGSGRASETQYF.

The gene calls are TRBV6-6 and TRBJ2-7, with 7 bases lining up with TRBD1. The V segment lost 5 bases and the J segment 5 bases; nucleotides outside the gene matches: 12. CDR1 MNHNY and CDR2 SVGAGI come from the germline V gene (reference sequence). The CDR3 has 15 residues. CDR3 region: CASSRQGQLGDEQYF. In nucleotides, the CDR3 is TGTGCCAGCAGTCGGCAGGGACAGTTAGGGGACGAGCAGTACTTC.

This clone has only a few counts. The rearrangement links TRBV18 to TRBJ2-7; D is uncertain. CDR3 length: 14 amino acids. V shed 3 bases and J shed 0 bases, with 9 bases lying between them. Germline V gives CDR1 KGHSH, CDR2 LQKENI. The CDR3 DNA reads TGTGCCAGCTCACCGAATAGTTACTCCTACGAGCAGTACTTC. Translation: CASSPNSYSYEQYF.

The chain is built from TRBV7-9 and TRBJ2-3, with 7 bases lining up with TRBD2. CDR1 and CDR2 from the germline V gene are SEHNR and FQNEAQ (reference sequence). CDR3 length equals 16 residues. Trimming cost V 1 base and J 3 bases; bases outside gene matches: 7. CDR3 nucleotide sequence: TGTGCCAGCAGCTTAGATGGCGGGAGAGCTACAGATACGCAGTATTTT. This encodes CASSLDGGRATDTQYF.

The chain joins TRBV5-4 to TRBJ1-1; D is ambiguous. V lost 4 bases and J lost 6, with 22 bases in between. Germline V gene data show CDR1 as SGHNT and CDR2 as YYREEE (reference sequence). The length of the CDR3 is 16 residues. The CDR3 sequence is CASSPSPRADGAEAFF. As DNA, the CDR3 is TGTGCCAGCAGCCCAAGTCCCCGGGCGGACGGGGCTGAAGCTTTCTTT.

This clone was counted between two and nine times. The J gene is TRBJ2-1, the V gene TRBV27; 8 nucleotides agree with TRBD1. Per germline, CDR1 MNHEY and CDR2 SMNVEV (reference sequence). V dropped 7 bases and J dropped 2; count of bases not matched to a gene: 4. This CDR3 region has 14 residues. CDR3 protein: CASNNRGTYNEQFF. For the CDR3, the DNA is TGTGCCAGCAACAACAGGGGGACCTACAATGAGCAGTTCTTC.

This clone has a handful of counts. The genes are TRBV2 and TRBJ1-2, with no clear D. CDR1 and CDR2 (germline): SNHLY, FYNNEI. The CDR3 is 13 residues long. V lost 2 bases and J lost 7, with 11 bases in between. CDR3 sequence: CASSEIPSGGYTF. The CDR3 region has the DNA TGTGCCAGCAGTGAAATCCCCTCCGGTGGCTACACCTTC. Drawing the rest from reference TRBV2 and TRBJ1-2, the complete variable domain is EPEVTQTPSHQVTQMGQEVILRCVPISNHLYFYWYRQILGQKVEFLVSFYNNEISEKSEIFDDQFSVERPDGSNFTLKIRSTKLEDSAMYFCASSEIPSGGYTFGSGTRLTVV.

This clone was seen a few times. The chain combines TRBV18 with TRBJ2-5, with D perhaps assigned TRBD1 or TRBD2 (6 bases each). CDR3 size: 16 residues. Germline CDR1 reads KGHSH; CDR2 reads LQKENI. With 2 bases removed from V and 5 bases from J, the gap between germline ends came to 18 bases. CDR3 sequence reads: CASSPTGATIRETQYF. DNA for the CDR3: TGTGCCAGCTCACCAACGGGGGCAACCATTAGGGAGACCCAGTACTTC.

This clone came up a few times. V usage is TRBV5-4 and J usage is TRBJ2-3; D is possibly TRBD1 (7 bases). V was clipped by 5 bases and J by 1 base, with 17 bases between them. This CDR3 is built from 16 residues. In germline, CDR1 is SGHNT, CDR2 YYREEE (reference sequence). The CDR3 is CASSHSGGGRTDTQYF. CDR3 nucleotide sequence: TGTGCCAGCAGTCACTCAGGGGGAGGCCGCACAGATACGCAGTATTTT. Full variable domain (outside the CDR3, taken from reference TRBV5-4 and TRBJ2-3): ETGVTQSPTHLIKTRGQQVTLRCSSQSGHNTVSWYQQALGQGPQFIFQYYREEENGRGNFPPRFSGLQFPNYSSELNVNALELDDSALYLCASSHSGGGRTDTQYFGPGTRLTVL.

Points on this clone: One junction end does not reproduce the germline sequence, and a read error may be involved. The chain recombines TRBV7-9 with TRBJ1-5; D unclear. Germline V gene data show CDR1 as SEHNR and CDR2 as FQNEAQ (reference sequence). CDR3 length: 16 residues. CDR3 sequence reads: CASSLGEAGGNQPQHF. CDR3 in DNA: TGTGCCAGCAGCTTAGGGGAAGCGGGCGGCAACCAGCCCCAGCATTTT.

The V call is TRBV6-5, the J call TRBJ2-5; 7 nucleotides align to TRBD2. Germline CDR1 and CDR2: MNHEY and SVGAGI. This CDR3 comprises 14 residues. The V segment lost 8 bases and the J segment 7 bases; nucleotides outside the gene matches: 13. This CDR3 reads CASSWLAGTRTQYF. The CDR3 DNA sequence: TGTGCCAGCTCCTGGTTAGCGGGTACCAGGACCCAGTACTTC.

This clone turned up a few times. J is TRBJ2-3 and V is TRBV4-2, with TRBD2 matching 12 bases. V was pared by 2 bases and J by 1 base, with 1 base of the junction left unmatched. Germline CDR1 reads LGHNA; CDR2 reads YNFKEQ. The CDR3 consists of 16 residues. CDR3 DNA: TGTGCCAGCAGCCAAAGACTAGCGGGGGGCACAGATACGCAGTATTTT. Amino acid sequence: CASSQRLAGGTDTQYF.

This clone was counted only a few times. This sequence joins TRBV11-2 and TRBJ2-7; 8 bases match TRBD1. After removal of 1 base from V and 5 bases from J, the junction contained 4 bases not matched to a gene. There are 14 residues in the CDR3. CDR1 is SGHAT and CDR2 is FQNNGV in the germline V gene. As DNA, the CDR3 is TGTGCCAGCAGCTTAGGGGACAGGTACGACGAGCAGTACTTC. Translating gives CASSLGDRYDEQYF. The full variable domain, with the rest looked up from reference TRBV11-2 and TRBJ2-7, is EAGVAQSPRYKIIEKRQSVAFWCNPISGHATLYWYQQILGQGPKLLIQFQNNGVVDDSQLPKDRFSAERLKGVDSTLKIQPAKLEDSAVYLCASSLGDRYDEQYFGPGTRLTVT.

V gene TRBV15 combines with J gene TRBJ2-5, with D maybe TRBD1 (5 bases). Trimming removed 5 bases from V and 0 bases from J, with 7 bases in between. CDR3 size: 13 residues. Germline V lookup: CDR1 LNHNV, CDR2 YYDKDF (reference sequence). Here the CDR3 reads CATSAGYQETQYF. CDR3 nucleotide sequence: TGTGCCACCAGCGCAGGGTACCAAGAGACCCAGTACTTC. Looking up the rest from reference TRBV15 and TRBJ2-5 gives the full variable domain: DAMVIQNPRYQVTQFGKPVTLSCSQTLNHNVMYWYQQKSSQAPKLLFHYYDKDFNNEADTPDNFQSRRPNTSFCFLDIRSPGLGDTAMYLCATSAGYQETQYFGPGTRLLVL.

This clone was observed a few times. The gene calls are TRBV2 and TRBJ2-1; 9 nucleotides match TRBD2. The CDR3 runs to 15 residues. V shed 7 bases, J shed 4 bases, and the junction held 8 bases outside the gene matches. Germline V CDR1 and CDR2: SNHLY, FYNNEI. CDR3 sequence (DNA): TGTGCCAGCACTAAGACTAGCGGCCGGTACAATGAGCAGTTCTTC. It is translated as CASTKTSGRYNEQFF.

The rearrangement links TRBV5-1 to TRBJ2-2, with unresolved D. Germline-derived CDR1 and CDR2 are SGHRS and YFSETQ. V was shortened by 0 bases and J by 0 bases, with 6 bases between the two germline ends. This CDR3 comprises 15 residues. The CDR3 loop reads CASSLDIPNTGELFF. CDR3 in DNA: TGCGCCAGCAGCTTGGATATCCCGAACACCGGGGAGCTGTTTTTT.

The chain uses TRBV5-4 and TRBJ2-5; D possibly corresponds to TRBD1 (6 bases). The CDR3 extends over 15 amino acids. Germline-derived CDR1 and CDR2 are SGHNT and YYREEE (reference sequence). Trimming cost V 3 bases and J 0 bases, with 12 bases left between them. CDR3 nucleotides: TGTGCCAGCAGCTCGGGACATACGTACCAAGAGACCCAGTACTTC. As protein: CASSSGHTYQETQYF.

The chain combines TRBV19 with TRBJ1-2; tentative D call: TRBD1 (5 bases). CDR3 length: 15 residues. With 6 bases removed from V and 4 bases from J, the gap between germline ends came to 18 bases. The germline CDR1 and CDR2 sequences are LNHDA and SQIVND (reference sequence). In DNA, the CDR3 is TGTGCCAGTAGGACCGCCCTGACAGAACTCTATGGCTACACCTTC. It encodes CASRTALTELYGYTF.

The table lists this clone with a few counts. The rearrangement joins TRBV28 to TRBJ1-2; 8 bases agree with TRBD1. The CDR3 sequence is 12 residues long. Germline V gene data show CDR1 as MDHEN and CDR2 as SYDVKM. V gave up 6 bases and J gave up 12 bases; unmatched junction bases: 9. In DNA form, the CDR3 reads TGTGCCAGCAGCCCTCCCGGACAGGGAAACACCTTC. It encodes CASSPPGQGNTF.

In its sample, this clone was seen a few times. This sequence joins TRBV9 and TRBJ2-1; TRBD1 might be the D (6 bases). Trimming left V 3 bases short and J 8 bases short, with 21 bases between. In germline, CDR1 is SGDLS, CDR2 YYNGEE. This CDR3 has 16 amino acids. CDR3 nucleotide sequence: TGTGCCAGCAGCGGTACTCCGGGACACGGACTCCATGAGCAGTTCTTC. It encodes CASSGTPGHGLHEQFF.

This clone was found a few times. The rearrangement links TRBV18 to TRBJ1-3, with D possibly matching TRBD1 (5 bases). The CDR3 totals 15 residues. Germline values: CDR1 KGHSH, CDR2 LQKENI. The ends were cut back, 3 bases at V and 1 base at J, with 10 bases in the middle. The CDR3 sequence: CASSPEGISGNTIYF. CDR3 DNA: TGTGCCAGCTCACCCGAGGGGATATCTGGAAACACCATATATTTT.

This chain uses TRBV4-3 with TRBJ2-2, with 8 nucleotides matching TRBD2. With 4 bases clipped from V and 6 bases from J, the junction kept 4 bases outside the gene matches. The CDR3 is made up of 14 amino acids. Germline V gene lookup returns CDR1 LGHNA and CDR2 YSLEER. DNA for the CDR3: TGCGCCAGCAGCCTCGGACTAGCCCCCGGGGAGCTGTTTTTT. It is translated as CASSLGLAPGELFF.

The chain employs TRBV7-9 and TRBJ2-7; 7 bases align to TRBD2. The CDR3 length is 17 residues. Germline V gene sequence: CDR1 SEHNR, CDR2 FQNEAQ (reference sequence). J lost 2 bases, V lost 1 base, and 11 bases had no gene match. The chain's CDR3 is CASSLGTGGLPPYEQYF. Written as DNA, the CDR3 is TGTGCCAGCAGCTTAGGCACGGGGGGACTACCCCCCTACGAGCAGTACTTC.

This clone was found a few times. The chain recombines TRBV7-3 with TRBJ2-1; D unresolved. This CDR3 has 15 residues. Trimming pared 2 bases from V and 6 bases from J, leaving 14 bases between. CDR1 and CDR2 (germline): SGHTA, FQGTGA. The CDR3 DNA reads TGTGCCAGCAGCTTACTCCCGGGCCCCCTCAATGAGCAGTTCTTC. It codes for CASSLLPGPLNEQFF. Combining the CDR3 with reference TRBV7-3 and TRBJ2-1 gives the whole variable domain GAGVSQTPSNKVTEKGKYVELRCDPISGHTALYWYRQSLGQGPEFLIYFQGTGAADDSGLPNDRFFAVRPEGSVSTLKIQRTERGDSAVYLCASSLLPGPLNEQFFGPGTRLTVL.